This passage covers 2 T cell receptor beta chains from one sample sequenced in a study of blood T cell repertoires in COVID-19. Libraries were prepared by immunoSEQ multiplex PCR; TCRdb keeps only in-frame clonotypes and omits some of them. Of some 300,000 clones detected, roughly 89% appear once; the ten largest clones hold 2.9%. Material: PBMCs or T cells enriched from blood (not recorded which). Receptor source: a woman in her fifties or sixties who had been exposed to COVID-19.

The sample holds one count of this clone. J is TRBJ1-5 and V is TRBV28; D unclear. The germline V gene has CDR1 MDHEN and CDR2 SYDVKM. V lost 6 bases to trimming and J lost 4 bases, with 13 bases between them. The CDR3 is made up of 14 amino acids. CDR3 residues: CASRHRRGNQPQHF. The DNA for the CDR3 is TGTGCCAGCAGACACCGACGGGGAAATCAGCCCCAGCATTTT.

The chain has TRBV19 and TRBJ1-2; D may be TRBD1 (6 bases). The CDR3 spans 18 residues. V lost 1 base to trimming and J lost 0 bases, with 18 bases between them. Per germline, CDR1 LNHDA and CDR2 SQIVND (reference sequence). CDR3 DNA: TGTGCCAGTAGTATAGGCCCCGGACAGTCCTCTTCTAACTATGGCTACACCTTC. It is translated as CASSIGPGQSSSNYGYTF.